Below, 17 T cell receptor beta chains from the same sample are listed, as sequenced in a study of blood T cell repertoires in COVID-19. Libraries were prepared by immunoSEQ multiplex PCR; TCRdb keeps only in-frame clonotypes and omits some of them. The table includes about 140,000 clones, about 85% detected once. Sequencing was done on a sample of peripheral blood. These receptors were obtained from a human donor with acute or convalescent COVID-19. The donor label of this sample is uncertain.

This clone showed up many times. J is TRBJ2-1 and V is TRBV3-1 (or the pseudogene TRBV3-2), with D tentatively TRBD2 (6 bases). This CDR3 is 11 amino acids long. Germline V CDR1 and CDR2: LGHDT, YNNKEL (reference sequence). Trimming left V 3 bases short and J 9 bases short, with 6 bases between. CDR3 region: CASSQGGEQFF. CDR3 nucleotides: TGTGCCAGCAGCCAGGGAGGTGAGCAGTTCTTC.

This clone came up a few times. The chain joins TRBV4-1 to TRBJ2-3, with 10 nucleotides matching TRBD2. V was pared by 0 bases and J by 7 bases, with 10 bases of the junction left unmatched. CDR3 length equals 17 residues. Germline values: CDR1 MGHRA, CDR2 YSYEKL. This CDR3 is CASSQEGAGGPGNTQYF. Here the CDR3 DNA reads TGCGCCAGCAGCCAAGAGGGAGCGGGAGGGCCGGGAAATACGCAGTATTTT.

CDR3: CASSYLSVAGARNEQFF. The CDR3 DNA follows: TGTGCCAGCAGTTATTTGTCTGTGGCAGGGGCCCGAAATGAGCAGTTCTTC. V is TRBV6-2 or TRBV6-3 and J is TRBJ2-1, with D perhaps matching TRBD1 (6 bases). The CDR3 runs 17 residues. Trimming left V 3 bases short and J 7 bases short, with 22 bases between. Germline V lookup: CDR1 MNHEY, CDR2 SVGEGT.

This clone was seen a handful of times. The chain recombines TRBV18 with TRBJ1-2; 7 bases agree with TRBD1. Germline lookup yields CDR1 KGHSH and CDR2 LQKENI. Losses at the gene ends were 0 bases for V and 4 bases for J; bases not matched to a gene: 5. The CDR3 loop spans 15 amino acids. The CDR3 spells CASSPPDRDLYGYTF. DNA for the CDR3: TGTGCCAGCTCACCACCCGACAGGGACCTCTATGGCTACACCTTC.

This clone came up a few times. The CDR3, as DNA: TGTGCCAGCAGCGTTACAGGGATTGCGACTGAAGCTTTCTTT. Residues: CASSVTGIATEAFF. J is TRBJ1-1 and V is TRBV9; weak D call: TRBD1 (6 bases). Deletions cut 2 bases from V and 5 bases from J, with 13 bases between. The CDR3 length is 14 residues. CDR1 and CDR2 (germline): SGDLS, YYNGEE.

The CDR3 spells CSAGDYYEQFF. In nucleotides, the CDR3 is TGCAGTGCTGGGGACTACTACGAGCAGTTCTTC. The V gene is TRBV20-1, the J gene TRBJ2-1; 7 nucleotides align to TRBD2. Per the germline V gene, CDR1 is DFQATT and CDR2 is SNEGSKA (reference sequence). The CDR3 spans 11 residues. V trimming: 5 bases; J trimming: 10 bases; junction bases outside the gene matches: 5.

J is TRBJ1-2 and V is TRBV9; the D gene is possibly TRBD1 (6 bases). Germline loops: CDR1 SGDLS, CDR2 YYNGEE. The CDR3 is 14 residues long. Trimming shortened V by 6 bases and J by 2 bases, and 14 bases separated the two germline ends. CDR3 sequence reads: CASTTTQGNYGYTF. The CDR3 DNA reads TGTGCCAGCACCACCACTCAGGGGAACTATGGCTACACCTTC.

This chain links TRBV11-3 with TRBJ2-5, with 8 bases identical to TRBD2. The junction had 6 bases not matched to a gene; V was cut back by 4 bases and J by 2 bases. The CDR3 has 15 amino acids. Germline lookup yields CDR1 SGHNT and CDR2 YENEEA. This CDR3 reads CASSSSGRRQETQYF. The DNA for the CDR3 is TGTGCCAGCAGCTCGAGCGGGAGAAGGCAAGAGACCCAGTACTTC.

The chain carries TRBV30 and TRBJ1-1, with 7 bases identical to TRBD1. The CDR3 consists of 15 residues. J gave up 1 base and V 4 bases, and 9 bases lay outside the gene matches. Per germline, CDR1 GTSNPN and CDR2 SVGIG (reference sequence). In nucleotides, the CDR3 is TGTGCCTGGAAACCTTCCGGGACAGCGAACACTGAAGCTTTCTTT. It specifies CAWKPSGTANTEAFF.

The chain is built from TRBV7-9 and TRBJ1-2, with no clear D. CDR1 and CDR2 from the germline V gene are SEHNR and FQNEAQ (reference sequence). Trimming took 4 bases from V and 4 from J, leaving 7 bases between them. This CDR3 is built from 12 residues. The CDR3 nucleotides read TGTGCCAGCAGCTCCGTCTCCTATGGCTACACCTTC. Its translation: CASSSVSYGYTF.

The V call is TRBV27, the J call TRBJ1-2; TRBD1 agrees at 8 bases. Germline CDR1 and CDR2: MNHEY and SMNVEV (reference sequence). The trim removed 8 bases at V and 2 bases at J, leaving 7 bases unmatched. This CDR3 region has 14 residues. CDR3 region: CASAQGGTNYGYTF. The CDR3 region has the DNA TGTGCCAGCGCACAGGGGGGTACGAACTATGGCTACACCTTC.

The chain joins TRBV4-2 to TRBJ1-5, with 7 bases aligning to TRBD1. Germline V CDR1 and CDR2: LGHNA, YNFKEQ. This CDR3 region has 16 residues. V dropped 1 base and J dropped 9; count of bases not matched to a gene: 12. The CDR3 sequence is CASSQVFDRAGSPQHF. Here the CDR3 DNA reads TGTGCCAGCAGCCAAGTGTTCGACAGGGCTGGGTCGCCCCAGCATTTT.

The chain has TRBV5-1 and TRBJ1-6, with D perhaps matching TRBD1 (6 bases). Germline CDR1 SGHRS, CDR2 YFSETQ. There are 15 residues in the CDR3. The V end was cut by 4 bases, the J end by 7 bases, with 15 bases between. The CDR3 coding sequence is TGCGCCAGCAGCCCGAGGACAGATTACAATTCACCCCTCCACTTT. Residues: CASSPRTDYNSPLHF.

The chain joins TRBV11-3 to TRBJ2-7, with TRBD1 identical over 9 bases. Trimming removed 5 bases from V and 3 bases from J; junction bases left unmatched: 5. This CDR3 comprises 14 residues. CDR1 is SGHNT, CDR2 YENEEA, per germline. The CDR3 reads CASSPGTGFYEQYF. The CDR3 nucleotides read TGTGCCAGCAGCCCCGGGACAGGGTTCTACGAGCAGTACTTC.

DNA of the CDR3: TGTGCCAGCAGCCCGGGACAGGGGTTCGATGAGCAGTTCTTC. It codes for CASSPGQGFDEQFF. This chain links TRBV6-2 or TRBV6-3 with TRBJ2-1; TRBD1 agrees at 10 bases. This CDR3 spans 14 amino acids. Trimming at V came to 6 bases and at J to 8 bases, leaving 7 bases not matched to a gene. Germline V lookup: CDR1 MNHEY, CDR2 SVGEGT.

This clone turned up a few times. This rearrangement joins TRBV4-3 to TRBJ2-1, with D perhaps TRBD1 (6 bases). V was cut by 3 bases and J by 0 bases, with 15 bases left in between. The CDR3 consists of 17 residues. Germline values: CDR1 LGHNA, CDR2 YSLEER. The CDR3 coding sequence is TGCGCCAGCAGCCAGTCCGGGACACCTAGCTCCTACAATGAGCAGTTCTTC. Translated: CASSQSGTPSSYNEQFF.

The J gene is TRBJ2-3, the V gene TRBV24-1; D possibly corresponds to TRBD1 (5 bases). Germline V gene lookup returns CDR1 KGHDR and CDR2 SFDVKD. The CDR3 runs 16 residues. V lost 4 bases and J lost 2, with 15 bases in between. DNA of the CDR3: TGTGCCACCAGTGACCTACAGGTTGGGGACACAGATACGCAGTATTTT. It translates to CATSDLQVGDTDTQYF.